This T cell receptor (beta chain) was sequenced for a study of blood T cell repertoires in COVID-19. Germline V gene sequence: CDR1 MDHEN, CDR2 SYDVKM. Trimming took 5 bases from V and 0 from J, leaving 7 bases between them. CDR3 size: 13 residues. Participants spanned ages about 18 to 100 years and resided in about two dozen US areas. Method: immunoSEQ multiplex PCR; TCRdb's copy keeps in-frame clones and lacks some. The repertoire holds about 270,000 clones, about 87% seen once, with about 3% in the top ten. This receptor was obtained from a woman aged 50 to 65 who had recovered from COVID-19. Specimen: PBMCs or T cells enriched from blood (not recorded which). The chain couples TRBV28 to TRBJ1-1; D remains unclear. CDR3 coding DNA: TGTGCCAGCAGTAACAATTTGAACACTGAAGCTTTCTTT. It translates to CASSNNLNTEAFF.